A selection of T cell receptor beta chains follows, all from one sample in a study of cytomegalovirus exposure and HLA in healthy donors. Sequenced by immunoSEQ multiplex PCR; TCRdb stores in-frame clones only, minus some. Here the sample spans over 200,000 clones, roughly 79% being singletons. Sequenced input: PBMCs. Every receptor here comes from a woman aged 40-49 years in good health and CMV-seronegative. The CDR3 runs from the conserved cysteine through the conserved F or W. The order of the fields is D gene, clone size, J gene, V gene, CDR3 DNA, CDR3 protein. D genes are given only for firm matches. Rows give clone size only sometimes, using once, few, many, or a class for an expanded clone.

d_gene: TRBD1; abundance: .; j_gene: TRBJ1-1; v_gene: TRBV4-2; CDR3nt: TGTGCCAGCAGCCAGACAGGGATCACGGAGGCTTTCTTT; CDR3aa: CASSQTGITEAFF
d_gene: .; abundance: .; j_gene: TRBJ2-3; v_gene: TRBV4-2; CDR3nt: TGTGCCAGCAGCCAAGACCCAACTAGAACCACAGATACGCAGTATTTT; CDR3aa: CASSQDPTRTTDTQYF
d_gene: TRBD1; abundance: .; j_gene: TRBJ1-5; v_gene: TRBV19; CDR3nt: TGTGCCAGTAGTATAAAGGGGGCTGGCAATCAGCCCCAGCATTTT; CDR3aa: CASSIKGAGNQPQHF
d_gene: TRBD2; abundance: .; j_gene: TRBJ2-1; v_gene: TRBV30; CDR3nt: TGTGCCTGGAGTGTACACAGCGGGGGCCTCAGCTCCTACAATGAGCAGTTCTTC; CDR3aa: CAWSVHSGGLSSYNEQFF
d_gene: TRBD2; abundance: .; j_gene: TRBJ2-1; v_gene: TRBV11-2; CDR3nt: TGTGCCAGCAGCTCGAGCCAGCGGGGGGGCTCCTACAATGAGCAGTTCTTC; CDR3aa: CASSSSQRGGSYNEQFF
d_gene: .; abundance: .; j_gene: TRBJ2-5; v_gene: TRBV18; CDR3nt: TGTGCCAGCTCACCCGGACAGCAAGAGACCCAGTACTTC; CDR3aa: CASSPGQQETQYF
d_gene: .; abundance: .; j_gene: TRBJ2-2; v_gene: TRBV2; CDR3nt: TGTGCCAGCAGTCCTAACACCGGGGAGCTGTTTTTT; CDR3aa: CASSPNTGELFF
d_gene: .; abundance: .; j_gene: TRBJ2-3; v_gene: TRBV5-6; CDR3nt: TGTGCCAGCAGCTTGGCCGGCACAGATACGCAGTATTTT; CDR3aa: CASSLAGTDTQYF
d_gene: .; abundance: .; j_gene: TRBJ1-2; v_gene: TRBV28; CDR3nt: TGTGCCAGCAGTTTAGTAAACAGGAACGATGGCTACACCTTC; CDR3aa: CASSLVNRNDGYTF
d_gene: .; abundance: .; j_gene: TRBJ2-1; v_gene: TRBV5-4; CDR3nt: TGTGCCAGCAGCTCAGTGCCACTAGGGGGCAATGAGCAGTTCTTC; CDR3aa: CASSSVPLGGNEQFF
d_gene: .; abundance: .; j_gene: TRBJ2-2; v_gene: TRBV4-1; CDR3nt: TGCGCCAGCAGCCAAGTGGGCAGGTTGAACCGGGAGCTGTTTTTT; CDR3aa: CASSQVGRLNRELFF
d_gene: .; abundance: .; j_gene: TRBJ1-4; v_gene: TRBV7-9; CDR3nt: TGTGCCAGCAGCTTTAAGGAGAAACTGTTTTTT; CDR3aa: CASSFKEKLFF
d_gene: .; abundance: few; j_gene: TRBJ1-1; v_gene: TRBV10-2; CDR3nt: TGCGCCAGCAGTTACCAGGCTACCATGAACACTGAAGCTTTCTTT; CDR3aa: CASSYQATMNTEAFF
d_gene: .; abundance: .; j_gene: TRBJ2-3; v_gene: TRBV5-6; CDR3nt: TGTGCCAGCAGCGATTCTCCCTCGGGGGAGACGCAGTATTTT; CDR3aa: CASSDSPSGETQYF
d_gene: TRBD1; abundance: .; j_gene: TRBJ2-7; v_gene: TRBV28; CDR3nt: TGTGCCAGCAGTCACGGGACAGTGGTTTACTACGAGCAGTACTTC; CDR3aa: CASSHGTVVYYEQYF
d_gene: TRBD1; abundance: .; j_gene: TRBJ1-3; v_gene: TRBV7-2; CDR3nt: TGTGCCAGCAGCTTAGGGGGACAGAACTCTGGAAACACTATATATTTT; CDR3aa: CASSLGGQNSGNTIYF
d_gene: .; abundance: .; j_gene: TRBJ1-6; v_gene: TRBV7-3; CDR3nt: TGTGCCAGCAGCCCCCTAGGGCCAGGGTCTAATTCACCCCTCCACTTT; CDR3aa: CASSPLGPGSNSPLHF
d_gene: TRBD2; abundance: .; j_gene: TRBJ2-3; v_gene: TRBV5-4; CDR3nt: TGTGCCAGCAGCTTAGCGGGGGGCACAGATACGCAGTATTTT; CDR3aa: CASSLAGGTDTQYF
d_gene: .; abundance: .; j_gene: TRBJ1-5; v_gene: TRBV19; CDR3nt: TGTGCCAGTACCGCTGGTCCGGGGGGTTATCAGCCCCAGCATTTT; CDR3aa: CASTAGPGGYQPQHF
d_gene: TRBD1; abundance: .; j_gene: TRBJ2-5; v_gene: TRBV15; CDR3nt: TGTGCCACCAGCAATCCCAGACAGGGAGAGACCCAGTACTTC; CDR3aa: CATSNPRQGETQYF
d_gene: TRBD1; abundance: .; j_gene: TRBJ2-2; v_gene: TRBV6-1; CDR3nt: TGTGCCAGCAGTGAGACCCAGGGGGCGCCCGGGGAGCTGTTTTTT; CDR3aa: CASSETQGAPGELFF
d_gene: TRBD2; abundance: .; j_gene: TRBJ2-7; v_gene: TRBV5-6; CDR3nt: TGTGCCAGCAGCTTGGCGGGGGGGATCTACGAGCAGTACTTC; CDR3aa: CASSLAGGIYEQYF
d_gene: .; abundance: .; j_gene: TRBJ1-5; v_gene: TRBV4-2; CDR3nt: TGTGCCAGCAGCCAAGCACAGGGAGAGCCCCAGCATTTT; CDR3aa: CASSQAQGEPQHF
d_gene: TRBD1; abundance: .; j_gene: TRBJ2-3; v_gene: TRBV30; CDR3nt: TGTGCCTGGAGTGGACAGGGGCTAGCGGATACGCAGTATTTT; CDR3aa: CAWSGQGLADTQYF
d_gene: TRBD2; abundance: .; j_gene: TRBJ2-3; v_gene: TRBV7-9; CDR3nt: TGTGCCAGCAGTTCAGATCGGGGCGGGGGTGGCACAGATACGCAGTATTTT; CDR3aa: CASSSDRGGGGTDTQYF
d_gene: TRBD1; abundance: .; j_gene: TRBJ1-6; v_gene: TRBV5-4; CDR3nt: TGTGCCAGCAGCGAACCGGGACAGGGTAATTCACCCCTCCACTTT; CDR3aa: CASSEPGQGNSPLHF
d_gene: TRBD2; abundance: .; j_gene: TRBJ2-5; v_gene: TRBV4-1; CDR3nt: TGCGCCAGCAGCCAGGGTCTAGCGGGGGGAGGGACCCAGTACTTC; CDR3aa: CASSQGLAGGGTQYF
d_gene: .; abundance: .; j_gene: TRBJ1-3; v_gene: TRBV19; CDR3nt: TGTGCCAGTAGTATCCGGGAGGGCTACACCATATATTTT; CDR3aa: CASSIREGYTIYF
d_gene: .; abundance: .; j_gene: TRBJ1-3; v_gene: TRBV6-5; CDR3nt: TGTGCCAGCAGTTACCGATGGCCTAGCTCTGGAAACACCATATATTTT; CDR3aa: CASSYRWPSSGNTIYF
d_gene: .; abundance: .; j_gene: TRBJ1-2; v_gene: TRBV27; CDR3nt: TGTGCCAGCAGTTTAGTCCCGGGACTCTATGGCTACACCTTC; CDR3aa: CASSLVPGLYGYTF
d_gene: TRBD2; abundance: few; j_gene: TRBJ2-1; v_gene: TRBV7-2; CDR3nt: TGTGCCAGCAGCTCCCGGGAGGTTCATGAGCAGTTCTTC; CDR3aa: CASSSREVHEQFF
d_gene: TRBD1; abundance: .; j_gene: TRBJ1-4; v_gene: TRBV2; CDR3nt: TGTGCCAGCAGTGCAGGACAGGGGAGGAATGAAAAACTGTTTTTT; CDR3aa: CASSAGQGRNEKLFF
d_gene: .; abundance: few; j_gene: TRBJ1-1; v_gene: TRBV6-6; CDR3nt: TGTGCCAGCATGATGGGGGGGGACACTGAAGCTTTCTTT; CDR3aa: CASMMGGDTEAFF
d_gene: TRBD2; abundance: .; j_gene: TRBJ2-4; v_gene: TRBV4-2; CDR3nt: TGTGCCAGCAGCCAAGAGGGGGGGGTCCTAGCCAAAAACATTCAGTACTTC; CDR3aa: CASSQEGGVLAKNIQYF
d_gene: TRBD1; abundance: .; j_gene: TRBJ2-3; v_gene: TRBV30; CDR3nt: TGTGCCTGGAACAGGGGAGTGGCAGATACGCAGTATTTT; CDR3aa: CAWNRGVADTQYF
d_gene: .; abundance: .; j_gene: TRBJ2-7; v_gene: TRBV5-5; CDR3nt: TGTGCCAGCAGCTTGTCTCAGGAACTCTACGAGCAGTACTTC; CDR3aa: CASSLSQELYEQYF
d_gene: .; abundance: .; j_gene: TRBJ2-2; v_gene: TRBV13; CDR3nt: TGTGCCAGCAACGTCAGGGGTGACGGGGAGCTGTTTTTT; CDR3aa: CASNVRGDGELFF
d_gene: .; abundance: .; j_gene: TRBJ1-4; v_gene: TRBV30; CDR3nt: TGTGCCTGGAGCGCGGCCGGCTTAGCAACTAATGAAAAACTGTTTTTT; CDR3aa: CAWSAAGLATNEKLFF
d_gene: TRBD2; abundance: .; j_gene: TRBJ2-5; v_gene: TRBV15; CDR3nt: TGTGCCACCAGAGACCGGACTAGAGAGTACTTC; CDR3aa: CATRDRTREYF
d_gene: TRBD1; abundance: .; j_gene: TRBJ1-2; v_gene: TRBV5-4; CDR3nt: TGTGCCAGCAGCCCCGGGCGACAGGGGGACTACTATGGCTACACCTTC; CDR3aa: CASSPGRQGDYYGYTF
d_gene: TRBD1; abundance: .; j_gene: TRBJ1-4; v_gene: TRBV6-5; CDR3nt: TGTGCCAGCAGGACAGGGGGCGCGATTGAAAAACTGTTTTTT; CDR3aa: CASRTGGAIEKLFF
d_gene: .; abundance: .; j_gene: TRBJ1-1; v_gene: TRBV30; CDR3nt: TGTGCCTGGAGTGTACCTGATCGAGGTAACACTGAAGCTTTCTTT; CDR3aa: CAWSVPDRGNTEAFF
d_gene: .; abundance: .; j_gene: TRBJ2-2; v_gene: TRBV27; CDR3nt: TGTGCCAGCAGTTTATTAGGGGTGAGCACCGGGGAGCTGTTTTTT; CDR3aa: CASSLLGVSTGELFF
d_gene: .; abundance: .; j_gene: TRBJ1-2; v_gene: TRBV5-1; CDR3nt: TGCGCCAGCTCCCCCGGACAGTCCTATGGCTACACCTTC; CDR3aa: CASSPGQSYGYTF